The subject of this entry is one T cell receptor (beta chain). This sample is drawn from a study of STAT5B mutations in CD4+ large granular lymphocyte leukemia. Germline CDR1 SGHVS, CDR2 FNYEAQ. This CDR3 contains 16 residues. V lost 1 base to trimming and J lost 2 bases; unmatched junction nucleotides: 5. Libraries were prepared by immunoSEQ multiplex PCR; TCRdb keeps only in-frame clonotypes and omits some of them. This table holds about 40,000 clones, about four fifths found once. The rearrangement links TRBV7-6 to TRBJ1-3, with 7 nucleotides matching TRBD1. Material for sequencing was CD4+ T cells from blood buffy coats. The sequence derives from a human donor in good health. The CDR3: CASSLGNRGAGNTIYF. CDR3 sequence (DNA): TGTGCCAGCAGCTTAGGGAACAGGGGCGCTGGAAACACCATATATTTT.